The 26 T cell receptor beta chains in this list originate from one sample, sequenced in a study of cytomegalovirus exposure and HLA in healthy donors. Here immunoSEQ multiplex PCR was the method, and the copy in TCRdb shows in-frame clones only, minus some. Seen here are some 100,000 clones, approximately 88% observed once, and the top ten hold 1.5% to 2%. What was sequenced was PBMCs. The receptors come from a man aged 18-30 years in good health and CMV-seronegative.

The V call is TRBV10-1, the J call TRBJ1-1; a possible D gene is TRBD1 (5 bases). The CDR3 is 13 residues long. Germline CDR1 and CDR2: WNHNN and SYGVQD (reference sequence). The ends were cut back, 6 bases at V and 3 bases at J, with 11 bases in the middle. The CDR3 region has the DNA TGCGCCAGCAGGCCCGGGGGGGACACTGAAGCTTTCTTT. Translation: CASRPGGDTEAFF.

The rearrangement uses TRBV2 and TRBJ2-1; TRBD1 matches 10 bases. V gave up 5 bases and J gave up 3 bases; unmatched junction bases: 4. Per germline, CDR1 SNHLY and CDR2 FYNNEI. This CDR3 is 15 amino acids long. The CDR3 bases are TGTGCCAGCAGTTACGACAGGGGGCTCTACAATGAGCAGTTCTTC. It encodes CASSYDRGLYNEQFF. The whole variable domain, filled in from reference TRBV2 and TRBJ2-1, reads EPEVTQTPSHQVTQMGQEVILRCVPISNHLYFYWYRQILGQKVEFLVSFYNNEISEKSEIFDDQFSVERPDGSNFTLKIRSTKLEDSAMYFCASSYDRGLYNEQFFGPGTRLTVL.

J is TRBJ2-7 and V is TRBV30; D is ambiguous. Germline V gene sequence: CDR1 GTSNPN, CDR2 SVGIG (reference sequence). The CDR3 is 13 amino acids. Trimming stripped 1 base from V and 7 bases from J, with 14 bases between. The CDR3 here is CAWSATSIGEQYF. CDR3 nucleotides: TGTGCCTGGAGTGCCACCTCAATCGGTGAGCAGTACTTC.

This clone was found a few times. The chain joins TRBV15 to TRBJ1-5; D is unclear. The germline gives CDR1 LNHNV, CDR2 YYDKDF (reference sequence). V was trimmed by 9 bases and J by 0 bases, leaving 9 bases between them. The CDR3 contains 13 residues. CDR3 nucleotide sequence: TGTGCCACTACAGACTATAGCAATCAGCCCCAGCATTTT. This codes for CATTDYSNQPQHF.

This clone was counted a single time. The V and J genes are TRBV14 and TRBJ1-1; 8 bases line up with TRBD1. Germline lookup yields CDR1 SGHDN and CDR2 FVKESK. The V and J ends lost 0 bases and 5 bases, in that order; junction bases with no gene match: 5. CDR3 length: 15 amino acids. The chain's CDR3 is CASSQERQGRTEAFF. In nucleotides, the CDR3 is TGTGCCAGCAGCCAAGAACGACAGGGGAGGACTGAAGCTTTCTTT.

V usage is TRBV4-2 and J usage is TRBJ2-5; tentatively, D is TRBD1 (6 bases). This CDR3 comprises 14 residues. V lost 0 bases and J 6 bases, leaving 11 bases between the germline ends. Germline CDR1 reads LGHNA; CDR2 reads YNFKEQ. CDR3 sequence: CASSQETGYQTQYF. In nucleotides, the CDR3 is TGTGCCAGCAGCCAAGAAACAGGGTACCAGACCCAGTACTTC.

The chain links TRBV9 to TRBJ1-1; TRBD1 matches 11 bases. The CDR3 has 18 amino acids. The V gene end was trimmed by 3 bases and the J gene end by 1 base; junction bases not matched to a gene: 11. CDR1 is SGDLS and CDR2 is YYNGEE in the germline V gene. The CDR3, as DNA: TGTGCCAGCAGCGCGTTATCGGGACAGGGGGGAACGAACACTGAAGCTTTCTTT. It is translated as CASSALSGQGGTNTEAFF.

J is TRBJ2-2 and V is TRBV30; possible D gene TRBD1, 5 bases. Germline V gives CDR1 GTSNPN, CDR2 SVGIG (reference sequence). The CDR3 length is 17 residues. V was clipped by 0 bases and J by 5 bases, with 19 bases between them. The CDR3 is CAWSVDTDRGYTGELFF. In DNA form, the CDR3 reads TGTGCCTGGAGTGTCGACACCGACAGAGGCTATACCGGGGAGCTGTTTTTT.

This clone showed up just once. The chain is built from TRBV6-5 and TRBJ2-5; TRBD2 might be the D (5 bases). The length of the CDR3 is 14 residues. Germline-derived CDR1 and CDR2 are MNHEY and SVGAGI. V was trimmed by 5 bases and J by 5 bases, leaving 15 bases between them. The chain's CDR3 is CASSRRGLRETQYF. The CDR3 DNA is TGTGCCAGCAGTCGTCGCGGGTTGAGGGAGACCCAGTACTTC.

This clone has only one observation. The chain recombines TRBV27 with TRBJ1-2, with D maybe TRBD1 (5 bases). Trimming took off 2 bases at V and 6 bases at J, with 22 bases between the two ends. The CDR3 contains 17 residues. Germline V gene data show CDR1 as MNHEY and CDR2 as SMNVEV (reference sequence). The CDR3 region is CASSLLPPGGNSNGYTF. The CDR3 DNA sequence: TGTGCCAGCAGTTTACTACCACCGGGGGGTAACTCCAATGGCTACACCTTC.

This chain connects TRBV7-9 to TRBJ1-2; tentative D call: TRBD1 (6 bases). This CDR3 is 14 amino acids long. The V and J ends lost 3 bases and 7 bases respectively, with 15 bases between them. Germline V gene sequence: CDR1 SEHNR, CDR2 FQNEAQ (reference sequence). The CDR3 protein is CASSLGAGIFGYTF. The CDR3 nucleotides are TGTGCCAGCAGCTTGGGGGCAGGGATTTTTGGCTACACCTTC.

This chain joins TRBV7-9 and TRBJ2-1; D perhaps matches TRBD1 (6 bases). V lost 5 bases and J lost 7, with 9 bases in between. The CDR3 runs to 12 residues. Germline values: CDR1 SEHNR, CDR2 FQNEAQ (reference sequence). The CDR3 loop is CASSQGLNEQFF. CDR3 nucleotide sequence: TGTGCCAGCAGCCAGGGGCTTAATGAGCAGTTCTTC.

The chain employs TRBV30 and TRBJ1-1, with D maybe TRBD1 (6 bases). The CDR3 is made up of 13 amino acids. The ends were cut back, 5 bases at V and 3 bases at J, with 13 bases in the middle. Per the germline V gene, CDR1 is GTSNPN and CDR2 is SVGIG (reference sequence). Here the CDR3 DNA reads TGTGCCTGGCAGGGGCGAGGGGACACTGAAGCTTTCTTT. Its protein is CAWQGRGDTEAFF. Variable domain in full (rest from reference TRBV30 and TRBJ1-1): SQTIHQWPATLVQPVGSPLSLECTVEGTSNPNLYWYRQAAGRGLQLLFYSVGIGQISSEVPQNLSASRPQDRQFILSSKKLLLSDSGFYLCAWQGRGDTEAFFGQGTRLTVV.

This clone was recorded only once. The chain uses TRBV15 and TRBJ2-7; 12 positions match TRBD2. After removal of 2 bases from V and 1 base from J, the junction contained 3 bases not matched to a gene. CDR1 is LNHNV, CDR2 YYDKDF, per germline (reference sequence). This CDR3 spans 16 amino acids. Here the CDR3 DNA reads TGTGCCACCAGCAGACCTAGCGGGAGGGGTTCCTACGAGCAGTACTTC. Protein: CATSRPSGRGSYEQYF. Variable domain in full (rest from reference TRBV15 and TRBJ2-7): DAMVIQNPRYQVTQFGKPVTLSCSQTLNHNVMYWYQQKSSQAPKLLFHYYDKDFNNEADTPDNFQSRRPNTSFCFLDIRSPGLGDTAMYLCATSRPSGRGSYEQYFGPGTRLTVT.

This chain joins TRBV11-2 and TRBJ2-1; the match to TRBD2 covers 7 bases. The germline gives CDR1 SGHAT, CDR2 FQNNGV. V shed 5 bases and J 4 bases; nucleotides not matched to a gene: 14. The CDR3 runs to 17 residues. CDR3 nucleotide sequence: TGTGCCAGCAGCCAAGCAACCAGGGCGGGAGCTTACAATGAGCAGTTCTTC. Translated, it gives CASSQATRAGAYNEQFF. Drawing the rest from reference TRBV11-2 and TRBJ2-1, the complete variable domain is EAGVAQSPRYKIIEKRQSVAFWCNPISGHATLYWYQQILGQGPKLLIQFQNNGVVDDSQLPKDRFSAERLKGVDSTLKIQPAKLEDSAVYLCASSQATRAGAYNEQFFGPGTRLTVL.

The chain joins TRBV4-1 to TRBJ2-7; the D is unclear. Germline V gene lookup returns CDR1 MGHRA and CDR2 YSYEKL. This CDR3 region has 15 residues. The V gene lost 0 bases and the J gene lost 2 bases, with 11 bases spanning the gap. The CDR3 reads CASSQDLQVTYEQYF. As DNA, the CDR3 is TGCGCCAGCAGCCAAGATCTGCAGGTAACCTACGAGCAGTACTTC.

This clone was counted only a few times. The rearrangement joins TRBV4-1 to TRBJ1-1; 11 bases align to TRBD1. Germline V gene sequence: CDR1 MGHRA, CDR2 YSYEKL. The CDR3 is 14 amino acids. V dropped 4 bases and J dropped 11; count of bases not matched to a gene: 9. This chain's CDR3 is CASSPSGQGAVAFF. CDR3 DNA sequence: TGCGCCAGCAGCCCCTCCGGACAGGGGGCAGTCGCTTTCTTT.

This clone was recorded only once. This sequence joins TRBV28 and TRBJ1-2; perhaps TRBD1 as D (6 bases). The CDR3 is 14 amino acids. V lost 2 bases and J lost 8, with 15 bases in between. Germline loops: CDR1 MDHEN, CDR2 SYDVKM. The CDR3 protein is CASSLHMAGEGYTF. The CDR3 DNA is TGTGCCAGCAGTTTACATATGGCAGGGGAAGGCTACACCTTC.

This clone came up a few times. V and J are TRBV20-1 and TRBJ1-1; the D is unclear. Germline CDR1 reads DFQATT; CDR2 reads SNEGSKA (reference sequence). V was shortened by 3 bases and J by 3 bases, with 5 bases between the two germline ends. The CDR3 runs 11 residues. As DNA, the CDR3 is TGCAGTGCTAGCCCGGACACTGAAGCTTTCTTT. This translates into CSASPDTEAFF.

The chain is built from TRBV10-3 and TRBJ1-1; D gene ambiguous. V lost 3 bases and J lost 0, with 8 bases in between. This CDR3 region has 14 residues. Germline assignment: CDR1 ENHRY and CDR2 SYGVKD. CDR3 in DNA: TGTGCCATCAGTGACCCTCTTATGAACACTGAAGCTTTCTTT. The encoded protein is CAISDPLMNTEAFF.

The J gene is TRBJ2-1, the V gene TRBV7-9, with D hard to call. This CDR3 is 15 amino acids long. CDR1 and CDR2 (germline): SEHNR, FQNEAQ (reference sequence). The V end was cut by 2 bases, the J end by 4 bases, with 12 bases between. CDR3: CASSLIDSQYNEQFF. CDR3 DNA sequence: TGTGCCAGCAGCTTAATAGACTCCCAATACAATGAGCAGTTCTTC.

The V and J genes are TRBV2 and TRBJ2-7; D possibly corresponds to TRBD2 (5 bases). This CDR3 contains 13 residues. V dropped 6 bases and J dropped 0 bases, with 9 bases sitting between them. The germline gives CDR1 SNHLY, CDR2 FYNNEI. The CDR3 region has the DNA TGTGCCAGCAGGGAGGATAACTCCTACGAGCAGTACTTC. This translates into CASREDNSYEQYF.

This clone has a handful of counts. The chain links TRBV7-9 to TRBJ2-6; no clear D gene. The V gene lost 5 bases and the J gene lost 4 bases, with 12 bases spanning the gap. Germline V gives CDR1 SEHNR, CDR2 FQNEAQ (reference sequence). CDR3 length: 15 amino acids. The CDR3, as DNA: TGTGCCAGCAGCACCAGGTTTTCGGGGGCCAACGTCCTGACTTTC. It codes for CASSTRFSGANVLTF.

The V and J genes are TRBV18 and TRBJ2-3; no firm D call. V gave up 1 base and J gave up 4 bases, with 3 bases separating them. Germline assignment: CDR1 KGHSH and CDR2 LQKENI. The CDR3 is 12 residues long. The CDR3 region is CASSPLSDTQYF. CDR3 DNA sequence: TGTGCCAGCTCACCACTATCAGATACGCAGTATTTT.

This clone came up a few times. The chain recombines TRBV5-4 with TRBJ2-7; 10 nucleotides match TRBD1. The CDR3 extends over 17 amino acids. The V gene's germline CDR1 is SGHNT and CDR2 YYREEE (reference sequence). V trimming: 0 bases; J trimming: 4 bases; junction bases outside the gene matches: 10. The DNA for the CDR3 is TGTGCCAGCAGCTTGGCCATGACCGGGACAGGGGTTTACGAGCAGTACTTC. Amino acids: CASSLAMTGTGVYEQYF.

J is TRBJ1-4 and V is TRBV29-1, with a possible D match to TRBD1 (6 bases). CDR3 size: 12 residues. The ends were cut back, 1 base at V and 10 bases at J, with 10 bases in the middle. CDR1 is SQVTM, CDR2 ANQGSEA, per germline. CDR3 bases: TGCAGCGTTGAAGGCGGGGGCGGAAAACTGTTTTTT. It is translated as CSVEGGGGKLFF. The full variable domain, its missing parts supplied by reference TRBV29-1 and TRBJ1-4, is SAVISQKPSRDICQRGTSLTIQCQVDSQVTMMFWYRQQPGQSLTLIATANQGSEATYESGFVIDKFPISRPNLTFSTLTVSNMSPEDSSIYLCSVEGGGGKLFFGSGTQLSVL.